The text below deals with one TCR beta chain. Its matching antigen is unknown. These data are taken from a study of cytomegalovirus exposure and HLA in healthy donors. At the level of the study: In a previous analysis, approximately 110 million unique TCR beta sequences were found from 150 million to 200 million T cells.

Overall study results and limits: The study reported that TCR beta sequences accurately predicted HLA-A and HLA-B alleles in most subjects. An analysis done earlier found most TCR beta V segments productive about 87% or about 30% of the time.

Germline assignment: CDR1 SGHTA and CDR2 FQGTGA. The V end was cut by 6 bases, the J end by 2 bases, with 10 bases between. The CDR3 runs 13 residues. Amplification used 60 Vbeta primers and 13 Jbeta primers. Repertoires were generated with immunoSEQ multiplex PCR, while TCRdb's copy carries only in-frame clones and drops some. The sample holds 75,000 to 95,000 clones; around 66% are singletons and the top ten take 3% to 5%. The J gene is TRBJ1-1, the V gene TRBV7-3, with D unresolved. This sequence was found in a man aged 30 to 39 in good health and CMV-seronegative. Sequencing input: PBMCs. CDR3 sequence: CASSRDTNTEAFF. The CDR3 nucleotides are TGTGCCAGCAGTCGAGACACCAACACTGAAGCTTTCTTT.